A few counts support the clone carrying this T cell receptor (beta chain). These data come from a study of identical twins. Looked up from germline, CDR1 is DFQATT and CDR2 is SNEGSKA (reference sequence). This CDR3 is built from 12 residues. V was trimmed by 7 bases and J by 5 bases, leaving 14 bases between them. Through template switching, a universal primer site was introduced, and the cDNA contained unique molecular identifiers. TCRdb analysed the 5' RACE reads with MiXCR anew, one entry per CDR3 protein. Found here are approximately 350,000 distinct CDR3 sequences, 9% to 15% of them singletons; the top ten hold about 7%. In addition, the sample was reused for a study of yellow fever vaccine responses in identical twins.

The sample was CD8+ T cells sorted from blood. This sequence was found in a woman aged 18-35 years in good health. J is TRBJ2-5 and V is TRBV20-1; D is perhaps TRBD1 or TRBD2 (5 bases each). The CDR3 loop reads CSVGAGAETQYF. Written as DNA, the CDR3 is TGCAGTGTTGGGGCCGGGGCCGAGACCCAGTACTTC.